This T cell receptor beta chain was obtained from a study of blood T cell repertoires in COVID-19. Study as a whole: T cells, B-cell-depleted T cells, or PBMCs provided the cDNA or gDNA that served as material.

Germline CDR1 is MGHRA and CDR2 is YSYEKL. The CDR3 runs to 17 residues. Trimming pared 1 base from V and 0 bases from J, leaving 13 bases between. In the authors' workflow: Amplification from reference gene primers served as the basis for estimated nucleated cell counts. The table came from immunoSEQ multiplex PCR; TCRdb's copy has only in-frame clones and leaves some out. D and trimming come from the DNA, and the V and J calls and clone size come from that table. Of some 150,000 clones listed, 85% to 90% are singletons. Material for sequencing was peripheral blood. The chain carries TRBV4-1 and TRBJ2-1, with a weak D call TRBD2 (5 bases). This TCR derives from a woman between 40 and 50 years old with acute or convalescent COVID-19. In DNA form, the CDR3 reads TGCGCCAGCAGCCAAGTAGGTGAAGGGAGCTCCTACAATGAGCAGTTCTTC. This translates into CASSQVGEGSSYNEQFF.